The clone carrying this T cell receptor (beta chain) was seen repeatedly, ten times or more. Its antigen remains unknown. Using RNA transcripts as the source, TCR beta CDR3 regions were amplified. HTBI primers drove first-round RT-PCR of the TCR CDR3. TCRdb analysed the multiplex PCR reads with MiXCR anew, one entry per CDR3 protein. The sample holds 700,000 to 950,000 distinct CDR3 sequences, approximately 40% seen once. This sample is drawn from a study of T cells in Graves' hyperthyroidism and ophthalmopathy. Findings of the study overall: Blood also showed most of the thyroid clonotypes that were expanded above 0.001.

Graves' hyperthyroidism was deemed stable given no ophthalmopathy progression within 18 months. The CDR3 sequence is 17 residues long. V shed 0 bases, J shed 0 bases, and the junction held 4 bases outside the gene matches. Germline CDR1 is MNHEY and CDR2 is SVGAGI. Sample: blood. The origin of this receptor is a middle-aged woman with Graves' hyperthyroidism. J is TRBJ2-2 and V is TRBV6-5; 7 nucleotides line up with TRBD2. The CDR3 protein is CASSYSSSGTNTGELFF. The CDR3 DNA reads TGTGCCAGCAGTTACTCGTCTAGCGGAACGAACACCGGGGAGCTGTTTTTT.